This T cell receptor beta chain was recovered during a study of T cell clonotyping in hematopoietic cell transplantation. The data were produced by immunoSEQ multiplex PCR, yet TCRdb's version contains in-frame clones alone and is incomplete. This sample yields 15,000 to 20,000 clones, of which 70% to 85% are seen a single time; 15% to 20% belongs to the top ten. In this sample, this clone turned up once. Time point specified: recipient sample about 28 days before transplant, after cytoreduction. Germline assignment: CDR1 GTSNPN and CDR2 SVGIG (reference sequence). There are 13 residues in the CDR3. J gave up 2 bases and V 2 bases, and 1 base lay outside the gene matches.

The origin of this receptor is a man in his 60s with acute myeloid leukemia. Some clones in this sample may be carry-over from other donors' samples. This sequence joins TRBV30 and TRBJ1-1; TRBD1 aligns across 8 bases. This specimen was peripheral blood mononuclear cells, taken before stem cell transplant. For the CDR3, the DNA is TGTGCCTGGAGTACAGGGGGAAACACTGAAGCTTTCTTT. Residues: CAWSTGGNTEAFF.